The TCR beta chain described here comes from a study of blood T cell repertoires in COVID-19. At the level of the study: PBMCs, B-cell-depleted T cells, or T cells provided the cDNA or gDNA that made up the material.

Using immunoSEQ multiplex PCR, the repertoire was profiled, and TCRdb retains in-frame clones only, with some absent. The data hold over 90,000 clones, with nearly 90% observed a single time. This TCR was sampled from a man between 50 and 59 years old with active COVID-19. Source material: peripheral blood.

The DNA for the CDR3 is TGTGCCAGTAGTACCTCCGGGACAGGGTTGAACAATGAGCAGTTCTTC. Translating gives CASSTSGTGLNNEQFF. The rearrangement links TRBV19 to TRBJ2-1, with 9 positions matching TRBD1. V was pared by 4 bases and J by 5 bases, with 9 bases of the junction left unmatched. This CDR3 has 16 residues. Germline V gene sequence: CDR1 LNHDA, CDR2 SQIVND (reference sequence).